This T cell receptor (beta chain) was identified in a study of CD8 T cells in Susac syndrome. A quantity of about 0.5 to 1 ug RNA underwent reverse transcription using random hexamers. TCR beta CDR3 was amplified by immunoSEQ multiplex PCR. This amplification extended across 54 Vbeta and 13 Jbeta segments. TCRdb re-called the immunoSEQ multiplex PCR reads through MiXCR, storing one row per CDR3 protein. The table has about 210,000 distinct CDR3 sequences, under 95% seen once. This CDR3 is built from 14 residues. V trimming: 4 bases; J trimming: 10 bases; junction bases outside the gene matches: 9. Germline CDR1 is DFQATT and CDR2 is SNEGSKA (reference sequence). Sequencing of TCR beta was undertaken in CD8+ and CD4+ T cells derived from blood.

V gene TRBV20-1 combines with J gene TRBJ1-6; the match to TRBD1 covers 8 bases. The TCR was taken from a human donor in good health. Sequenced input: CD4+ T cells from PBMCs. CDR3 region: CSAIRTGPYSPLHF. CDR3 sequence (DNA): TGCAGTGCTATAAGGACAGGGCCATACTCACCCCTCCACTTT.